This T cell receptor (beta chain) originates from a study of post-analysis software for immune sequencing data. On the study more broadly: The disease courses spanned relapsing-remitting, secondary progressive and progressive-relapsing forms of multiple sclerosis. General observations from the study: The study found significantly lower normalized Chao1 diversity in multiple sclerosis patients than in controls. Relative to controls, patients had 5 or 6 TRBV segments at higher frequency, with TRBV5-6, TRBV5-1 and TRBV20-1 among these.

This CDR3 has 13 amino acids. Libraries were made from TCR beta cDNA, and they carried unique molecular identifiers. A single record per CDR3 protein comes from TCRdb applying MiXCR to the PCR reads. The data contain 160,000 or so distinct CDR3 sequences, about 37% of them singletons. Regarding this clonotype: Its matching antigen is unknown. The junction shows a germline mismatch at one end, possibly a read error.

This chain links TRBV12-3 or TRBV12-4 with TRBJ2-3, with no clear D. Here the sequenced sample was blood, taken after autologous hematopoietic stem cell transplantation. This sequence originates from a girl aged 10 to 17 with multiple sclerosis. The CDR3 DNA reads TGTGCCAGCAGTTTGCGGATCGCAGATGCGCAGTATTTT. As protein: CASSLRIADAQYF.